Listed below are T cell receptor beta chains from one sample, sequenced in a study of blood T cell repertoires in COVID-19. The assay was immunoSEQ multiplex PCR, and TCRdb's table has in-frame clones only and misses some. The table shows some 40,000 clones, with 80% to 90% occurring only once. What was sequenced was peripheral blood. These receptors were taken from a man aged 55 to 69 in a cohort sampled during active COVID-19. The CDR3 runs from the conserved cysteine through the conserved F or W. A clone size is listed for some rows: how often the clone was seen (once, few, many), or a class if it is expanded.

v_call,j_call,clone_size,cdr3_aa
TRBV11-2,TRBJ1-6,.,CASSLVMGRSPLHF
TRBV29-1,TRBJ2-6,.,CSVVPYANVLTF
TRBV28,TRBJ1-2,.,CASSSWTGPSYGYTF
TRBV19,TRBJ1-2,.,CASMAGGANYGYTF
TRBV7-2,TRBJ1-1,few,CASSAYGQLEAFF
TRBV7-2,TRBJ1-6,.,CASSLVGEGGSPLHF
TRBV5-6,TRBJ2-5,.,CASSFSETQYF
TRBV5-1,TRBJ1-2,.,CASSTGTGDGYTF
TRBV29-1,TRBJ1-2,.,CSVVEAGVGGYTF
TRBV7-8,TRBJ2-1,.,CASSPTLAGWSNEQFF
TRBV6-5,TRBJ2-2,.,CASSYSPRSTGELFF
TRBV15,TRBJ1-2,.,CATSRRTGFNYGYTF
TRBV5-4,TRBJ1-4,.,CASSLDPQITNEKLFF
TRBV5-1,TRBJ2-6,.,CASSWSSGANVLTF
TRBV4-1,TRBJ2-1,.,CASSQDPLAPNEQFF
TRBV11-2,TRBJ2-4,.,CASSFLAGGLSKNIQYF
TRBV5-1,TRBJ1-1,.,CASSPQSQQGMNTEAFF
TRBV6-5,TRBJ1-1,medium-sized,CASSSPPTGLNTEAFF
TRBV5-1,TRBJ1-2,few,CASSLRVGYGYTF
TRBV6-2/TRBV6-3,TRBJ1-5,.,CASSYERLSNQPQHF
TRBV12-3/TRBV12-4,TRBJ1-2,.,CASSPDTHYTF
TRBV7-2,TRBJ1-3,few,CASSLGHRAGGNTIYF
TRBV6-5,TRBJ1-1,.,CASSFTSGDTEAFF
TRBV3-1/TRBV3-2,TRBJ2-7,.,CASSQGGTVFHYEQYF
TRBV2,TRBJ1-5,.,CASSWGTGGLGNQPQHF
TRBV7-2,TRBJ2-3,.,CASEQGVTDTQYF
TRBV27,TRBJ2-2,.,CASGWITEIGELFF
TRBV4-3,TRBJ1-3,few,CASSQQTGLGNTIYF
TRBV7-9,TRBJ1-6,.,CASSGWTSNSPLHF
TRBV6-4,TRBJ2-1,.,CASSLSTGTGPDNEQFF
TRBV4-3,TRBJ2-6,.,CASSQDRYSGANVLTF
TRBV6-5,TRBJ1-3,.,CASIEGGFSGNTIYF
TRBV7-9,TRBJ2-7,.,CASSGETGGLYEQYF
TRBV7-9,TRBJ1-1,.,CASSSGQGGAFF